These 26 T cell receptor beta chains originate from one sample sequenced in a study of read filtering for tumor transcriptome and immune sequencing. This library used approximately 0.4 ug RNA and molecular barcoded adaptors spanning alpha/delta and beta/gamma chains. One entry per CDR3 protein, called by TCRdb with MiXCR from the reads. The sample carries 40,000 to 50,000 distinct CDR3 sequences, roughly 13% recorded once. The sample consisted of a population of CD138-negative cells sorted from bone marrow. The origin of the receptors is a donor aged 40 or over with multiple myeloma.

The V gene is TRBV18, the J gene TRBJ1-5, with TRBD1 matching over 7 bases. Germline V lookup: CDR1 KGHSH, CDR2 LQKENI. V lost 3 bases and J lost 0; bases outside the gene matches: 5. CDR3 length: 16 residues. CDR3 region: CASSPDRADSNQPQHF. As DNA, the CDR3 is TGTGCCAGCTCACCCGACAGGGCAGATAGCAATCAGCCCCAGCATTTT.

The V and J genes are TRBV20-1 and TRBJ2-5; D gene unclear. CDR1 is DFQATT, CDR2 SNEGSKA, per germline (reference sequence). V was cut by 1 base and J by 4 bases, with 22 bases left in between. This CDR3 contains 17 residues. The CDR3, as DNA: TGCAGTGCTAGAGGGGGTACGGGCAGAAGGTCTCCAGAGACCCAGTACTTC. Its protein is CSARGGTGRRSPETQYF.

Concerning this clonotype itself: With a far larger clone one base away, a read error is the likely cause. The chain uses TRBV7-8 and TRBJ2-1; D uncertain. CDR1 is SGHVS, CDR2 FQNEAQ, per germline. This CDR3 contains 14 residues. This CDR3 reads CTSSSRRVGNEQFF. The CDR3 DNA reads as TGTACCAGCAGCTCCCGAAGGGTTGGCAATGAGCAGTTCTTC.

This clonotype was recorded many times. V and J are TRBV5-1 and TRBJ2-5, with 7 bases identical to TRBD2. Germline lookup yields CDR1 SGHRS and CDR2 YFSETQ. After removal of 4 bases from V and 1 base from J, the junction contained 7 bases not matched to a gene. The CDR3 spans 15 residues. CDR3 loop: CASSLGAGPQETQYF. CDR3 DNA: TGCGCCAGCAGCCTAGGAGCGGGGCCCCAAGAGACCCAGTACTTC.

This clonotype was observed a few times. One junction end does not reproduce the germline sequence, and a read error may be involved. This chain links TRBV27 with TRBJ2-6, with D unclear. Germline V gene sequence: CDR1 MNHEY, CDR2 SMNVEV (reference sequence). This CDR3 has 18 residues. The CDR3 here is CDSSLKAQDSSGANVLTF. In DNA form, the CDR3 reads TGTGACAGCAGTTTGAAGGCCCAGGATAGCTCTGGGGCCAACGTCCTGACTTTC.

In its sample, this clonotype was seen once. A far larger clone is one base from this, pointing to a likely read error. This chain connects TRBV6-5 to TRBJ1-1; D remains ambiguous. The CDR3 covers 16 residues. Germline V CDR1 and CDR2: MNHEY, SVGAGI. For the CDR3, the DNA is TGTGCCAGCAGTTACTCGCCAACCTACAGTAACACTGGAGCTTTCTTT. Translation gives CASSYSPTYSNTGAFF.

In this sample, this clonotype turned up a few times. The V and J genes are TRBV28 and TRBJ2-7; the match to TRBD1 covers 10 bases. This CDR3 spans 14 amino acids. The V gene end was trimmed by 3 bases and the J gene end by 4 bases; junction bases not matched to a gene: 3. Germline values: CDR1 MDHEN, CDR2 SYDVKM. The CDR3 DNA is TGTGCCAGCAGTTTTGGGACAGGGGCGTACGAGCAGTACTTC. This translates into CASSFGTGAYEQYF.

The chain is built from TRBV7-9 and TRBJ2-1, with TRBD2 matching 8 bases. V trimming: 5 bases; J trimming: 0 bases; junction bases outside the gene matches: 6. The CDR3 runs 16 residues. Germline V gene data show CDR1 as SEHNR and CDR2 as FQNEAQ (reference sequence). CDR3 coding DNA: TGTGCCAGCAGCCCAGCGGGGGACCTCTCCTACAATGAGCAGTTCTTC. This codes for CASSPAGDLSYNEQFF. Full variable domain (rest looked up from reference TRBV7-9 and TRBJ2-1): DTGVSQNPRHKITKRGQNVTFRCDPISEHNRLYWYRQTLGQGPEFLTYFQNEAQLEKSRLLSDRFSAERPKGSFSTLEIQRTEQGDSAMYLCASSPAGDLSYNEQFFGPGTRLTVL.

This clonotype appeared a few times. This may come from a read error, since a much larger clone is one base off. DNA for the CDR3: TGTGCCAGCAGTTTTTTGTCCTTCGGGGGAGGGAACAATGGGCAGTTCTTC. Its protein product is CASSFLSFGGGNNGQFF. The chain combines TRBV12-3 or TRBV12-4 with TRBJ2-1; TRBD2 aligns across 7 bases. CDR3 length: 17 amino acids.

This clonotype was detected ten times or more. This rearrangement joins TRBV29-1 to TRBJ2-3; tentatively, D is TRBD1 (6 bases). In germline, CDR1 is SQVTM, CDR2 ANQGSEA. This CDR3 comprises 15 residues. Between the trimmed V and J ends, which lost 4 bases and 8 bases, there was a span of 22 bases. DNA for the CDR3: TGCAGCGTTGGGGGGCAGGGATTCCCGGTAGTTACGCAGTATTTT. Translating it yields CSVGGQGFPVVTQYF.

At least ten counts were recorded for this clonotype. The chain links TRBV4-1 to TRBJ2-2; the D is unclear. Germline V gene data show CDR1 as MGHRA and CDR2 as YSYEKL. CDR3 size: 13 residues. V was pared by 1 base and J by 5 bases, with 5 bases between. CDR3 in amino acids: CASSQVGTGELFF. The DNA of the CDR3 is TGCGCCAGCAGCCAAGTGGGGACCGGGGAGCTGTTTTTT.

This clonotype is hyperexpanded by share. The chain carries TRBV5-1 and TRBJ2-1; D gene unclear. Trimming shortened V by 0 bases and J by 0 bases, and 7 bases separated the two germline ends. The CDR3 length is 15 residues. Germline CDR1 and CDR2: SGHRS and YFSETQ. CDR3 nucleotide sequence: TGCGCCAGCAGCTTGGTGGCAGGCTCCTACAATGAGCAGTTCTTC. Translated, it gives CASSLVAGSYNEQFF.

At least ten counts were recorded for this clonotype. The rearrangement uses TRBV6-1 and TRBJ1-5; the D gene is possibly TRBD1 (6 bases). Germline CDR1 reads MNHNS; CDR2 reads SASEGT. CDR3 length: 15 residues. With 6 bases removed from V and 0 bases from J, the gap between germline ends came to 12 bases. CDR3 loop: CASRSDRYSNQPQHF. The DNA for the CDR3 is TGTGCCAGCAGATCGGACAGATATAGCAATCAGCCCCAGCATTTT.

For this clonotype: This could be a read error, since a much larger clone is one nucleotide away. The genes are TRBV27 and TRBJ1-6; perhaps TRBD1 as D (5 bases). The CDR3 runs to 15 residues. The V end lost 7 bases, the J end lost 7 bases, and 17 bases lay between the germline ends. CDR1 is MNHEY and CDR2 is SMNVEV in the germline V gene (reference sequence). CDR3 protein: CASTSGGGGNSPLHF. The CDR3 nucleotides are TGTGCCAGCACCAGCGGGGGGGGAGGGAATTCACCCCTCCACTTT.

On this clonotype: Relative to the germline gene, one junction end is altered; a read error may explain this. The genes are TRBV28 and TRBJ2-1; a weak D match, TRBD1 (6 bases). The CDR3 runs 15 residues. CDR1 is MDHEN and CDR2 is SYDVKM in the germline V gene. The CDR3, as DNA: TGTGTCAGCAGTCGCTCACAGGGTTCCTACAATGAGCAGTTCTTC. This sequence encodes CVSSRSQGSYNEQFF.

In its sample, this clonotype was seen many times. The chain recombines TRBV7-9 with TRBJ1-4; tentative D call: TRBD1 (5 bases). CDR1 SEHNR and CDR2 FQNEAQ come from the germline V gene (reference sequence). V was cut by 6 bases and J by 7 bases, with 15 bases left in between. The CDR3 runs to 14 residues. The CDR3 nucleotides read TGTGCCAGCAGATTGACAGAGTTTAGTGAAAAACTGTTTTTT. This codes for CASRLTEFSEKLFF.

As for this clonotype: A read error is the likely source, as a far larger clone sits one nucleotide away. Because the CDR3 is missing its conserved closing phenylalanine or tryptophan, this is likely a read error. The chain carries TRBV6-6 and TRBJ2-1; D uncertain. CDR1 is MNHNY, CDR2 SVGAGI, per germline (reference sequence). The CDR3 spans 11 residues. Trimming took 2 bases from V and 7 from J, leaving 3 bases between them. The CDR3 spells CASSYLNEQFV. In DNA form, the CDR3 reads TGTGCCAGCAGTTACCTTAATGAGCAGTTCGTC.

The sample holds many counts of this clonotype. This chain uses TRBV19 with TRBJ2-7; TRBD2 matches at 14 bases. CDR1 is LNHDA and CDR2 is SQIVND in the germline V gene (reference sequence). J gave up 3 bases and V 3 bases, and 1 base lay outside the gene matches. The CDR3 extends over 15 amino acids. CDR3 nucleotides: TGTGCCAGTAGTATGGGGACTAGCGGGAGCTACGAGCAGTACTTC. This sequence encodes CASSMGTSGSYEQYF. Variable domain in full (rest from reference TRBV19 and TRBJ2-7): DGGITQSPKYLFRKEGQNVTLSCEQNLNHDAMYWYRQDPGQGLRLIYYSQIVNDFQKGDIAEGYSVSREKKESFPLTVTSAQKNPTAFYLCASSMGTSGSYEQYFGPGTRLTVT.

This clonotype appeared many times. The chain has TRBV20-1 and TRBJ1-5; D gene ambiguous. This CDR3 contains 12 residues. The germline gives CDR1 DFQATT, CDR2 SNEGSKA (reference sequence). Trimming stripped 2 bases from V and 0 bases from J, with 2 bases between. Here the CDR3 reads CSARHSNQPQHF. The DNA of the CDR3 is TGCAGTGCTAGACATAGCAATCAGCCCCAGCATTTT.

This clonotype has a count of ten or more. This chain joins TRBV2 and TRBJ2-3; D gene ambiguous. Germline V gene sequence: CDR1 SNHLY, CDR2 FYNNEI. V was shortened by 6 bases and J by 3 bases, with 10 bases between the two germline ends. The CDR3 consists of 13 residues. CDR3 in amino acids: CASRAGVTDTQYF. In nucleotides, the CDR3 is TGTGCCAGCAGGGCAGGTGTTACAGATACGCAGTATTTT.

This clonotype was observed at least ten times. The gene calls are TRBV29-1 and TRBJ2-3, with D possibly TRBD2 on 6 matching bases. Germline CDR1 and CDR2: SQVTM and ANQGSEA. This CDR3 region has 13 residues. The ends were cut back, 5 bases at V and 3 bases at J, with 12 bases in the middle. CDR3 residues: CSVSGGETDTQYF. CDR3 DNA: TGCAGCGTTAGTGGAGGGGAGACAGATACGCAGTATTTT.

Ten or more counts support this clonotype. V is TRBV5-1 and J is TRBJ2-3, with D possibly being TRBD2 (6 bases). Germline CDR1 is SGHRS and CDR2 is YFSETQ. The CDR3 runs to 16 residues. Trimming removed 0 bases from V and 1 base from J, with 12 bases in between. The CDR3 coding sequence is TGCGCCAGCAGCTTGGAAGTTGCTAGCGGCACAGATACGCAGTATTTT. Protein product: CASSLEVASGTDTQYF.

This clonotype was picked up many times. J is TRBJ2-7 and V is TRBV29-1, with D possibly matching TRBD1 (5 bases). Looked up from germline, CDR1 is SQVTM and CDR2 is ANQGSEA. This CDR3 region has 15 residues. V was pared by 6 bases and J by 9 bases, with 27 bases between. The CDR3 coding sequence is TGCAGCGTACGATCTACTTCGACCTGGGGCGACGGGCAGTACTTC. It is translated as CSVRSTSTWGDGQYF.

This clonotype was picked up a small number of times. It may be a read error: a sequence one base away is much more abundant. The genes are TRBV11-2 and TRBJ2-1, with a tentative D call TRBD2 (6 bases). Trimming pared 11 bases from V and 0 bases from J, leaving 20 bases between. Germline CDR1 reads SGHAT; CDR2 reads FQNNGV. There are 16 residues in the CDR3. CDR3 amino acids: CAGTQGLLSSYNEQFF. The CDR3 nucleotides read TGTGCCGGCACCCAGGGACTTCTAAGCTCCTACAATGAGCAGTTCTTC.

Of note for this clonotype: This may come from a read error, since a much larger clone is one base off. The chain has TRBV14 and TRBJ2-2; D is possibly TRBD1 or TRBD2 (5 bases each). Germline V gene data show CDR1 as SGHDN and CDR2 as FVKESK. The CDR3 runs 16 residues. The CDR3 bases are TGTGCCAGCAGCCAAGATGGGGGATCGACAACCGGGGAGCCGTTTTTT. Its translation is CASSQDGGSTTGEPFF.

At least ten counts were recorded for this clonotype. The rearrangement uses TRBV3-1 and TRBJ2-1; D might be TRBD1 or TRBD2, each matching 6 bases. This CDR3 region has 14 residues. Germline CDR1 reads LGHDT; CDR2 reads YNNKEL (reference sequence). V was shortened by 4 bases and J by 8 bases, with 15 bases between the two germline ends. The CDR3, as DNA: TGTGCCAGCAGCCGACGAGGGGGAGGCCATGAGCAGTTCTTC. This encodes CASSRRGGGHEQFF.